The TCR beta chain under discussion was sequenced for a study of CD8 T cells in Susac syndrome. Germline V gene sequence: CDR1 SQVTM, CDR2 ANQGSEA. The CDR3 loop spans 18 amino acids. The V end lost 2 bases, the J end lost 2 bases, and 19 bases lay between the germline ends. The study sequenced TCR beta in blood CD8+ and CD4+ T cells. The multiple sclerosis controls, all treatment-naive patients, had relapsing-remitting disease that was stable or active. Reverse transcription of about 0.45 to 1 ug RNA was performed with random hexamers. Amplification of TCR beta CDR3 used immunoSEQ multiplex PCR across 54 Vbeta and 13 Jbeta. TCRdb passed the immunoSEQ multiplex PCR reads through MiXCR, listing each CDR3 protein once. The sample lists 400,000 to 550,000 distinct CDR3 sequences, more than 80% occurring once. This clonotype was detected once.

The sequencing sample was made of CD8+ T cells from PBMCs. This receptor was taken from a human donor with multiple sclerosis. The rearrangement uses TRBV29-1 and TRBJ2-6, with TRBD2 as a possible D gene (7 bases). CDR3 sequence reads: CSVELGEGGPPGANVLTF. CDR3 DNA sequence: TGCAGCGTTGAATTGGGGGAGGGGGGACCCCCTGGGGCCAACGTCCTGACTTTC.